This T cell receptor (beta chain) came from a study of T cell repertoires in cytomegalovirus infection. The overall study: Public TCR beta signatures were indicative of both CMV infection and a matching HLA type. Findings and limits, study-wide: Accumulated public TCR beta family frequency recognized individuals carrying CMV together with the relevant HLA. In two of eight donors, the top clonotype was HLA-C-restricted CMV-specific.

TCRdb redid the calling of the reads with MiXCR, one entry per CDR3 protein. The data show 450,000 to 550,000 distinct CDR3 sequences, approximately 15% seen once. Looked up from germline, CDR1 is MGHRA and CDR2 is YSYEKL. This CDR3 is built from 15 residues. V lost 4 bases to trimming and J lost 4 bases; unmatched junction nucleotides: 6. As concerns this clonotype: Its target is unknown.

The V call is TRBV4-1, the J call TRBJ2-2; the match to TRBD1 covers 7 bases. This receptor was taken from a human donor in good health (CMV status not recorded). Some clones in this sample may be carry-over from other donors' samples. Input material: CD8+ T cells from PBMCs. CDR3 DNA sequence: TGCGCCAGCAGCCGTGGGAACAGGGGCACCGGGGAGCTGTTTTTT. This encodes CASSRGNRGTGELFF.